The 20 T cell receptor beta chains below come from one sample, sequenced in a study of T cells in Graves' hyperthyroidism and ophthalmopathy (dated by TCRdb to between 2018 and 2021). The library was obtained by multiplex PCR. Sequencing was carried out with an Illumina HiSeq 2000. TCR beta CDR3 regions were amplified from RNA transcripts. A first-round RT-PCR of the TCR CDR3 used the HTBI primer set with the Qiagen OneStep RT-PCR kit. TCRdb reanalyzed the raw reads on its own, using fastp at Q25 for trimming and MiXCR for clone calling, and kept in-frame beta chains. Under each unique CDR3 protein, matching rows form one entry showing the most common genes and DNA. The sample table shows 500,000 to 800,000 distinct CDR3 sequences, and 40% to 55% are seen once. Of the sample, less than 9.5% is held by the ten largest clones. The sequencing sample was made of peripheral blood or thyroid tissue (not recorded which). Receptor source: an adult man with Graves' disease, either hyperthyroidism or ophthalmopathy (not recorded which).

To note about this clonotype: At one end the junction does not follow the germline gene, possibly because of a read error. The chain joins TRBV7-2 to TRBJ2-5, with 8 bases aligning to TRBD1. The CDR3 contains 15 residues. Germline CDR1 reads SGHTA; CDR2 reads FQGNSA. As DNA, the CDR3 is TGTGCCAGCAGCTCTGGACAGGGCCATCGAGAGACCCAGCACTTC. Its translation: CASSSGQGHRETQHF.

J is TRBJ1-1 and V is TRBV2; D unclear. V gave up 4 bases and J gave up 1 base, with 10 bases separating them. From germline, CDR1 is SNHLY and CDR2 FYNNEI. This CDR3 region has 14 residues. CDR3 coding DNA: TGTGCCAGCAGTGTAATATCGGCGAACACTGAAGCTTTCTTT. Its protein is CASSVISANTEAFF. Filled out from reference TRBV2 and TRBJ1-1, the complete variable domain reads EPEVTQTPSHQVTQMGQEVILRCVPISNHLYFYWYRQILGQKVEFLVSFYNNEISEKSEIFDDQFSVERPDGSNFTLKIRSTKLEDSAMYFCASSVISANTEAFFGQGTRLTVV.

CDR3 bases: TGTGCCAGCAGCTCGCTAGCGGGGGGCTATGGCTACACCTTC. As protein: CASSSLAGGYGYTF. The rearrangement joins TRBV7-2 to TRBJ1-2; a possible D gene is TRBD1 (5 bases). CDR3 length: 14 amino acids. Germline V gene data show CDR1 as SGHTA and CDR2 as FQGNSA. V was pared by 4 bases and J by 4 bases, with 13 bases between.

In the case of this clonotype: It is unclear where the CDR3 begins or ends on the DNA, so no DNA is shown, and the CDR3 is as TCRdb lists it. The V and J genes are TRBV11-1 and TRBJ1-1. The CDR3 extends over 18 residues, inclusive of both ends. Germline V gives CDR1 SGHAT, CDR2 FQDESV (reference sequence). The CDR3 protein is CASSFYICSGTANTEAFF.

The chain recombines TRBV15 with TRBJ1-4, with D possibly TRBD1 on 5 matching bases. V gave up 0 bases and J gave up 7 bases, with 18 bases separating them. The CDR3 has 17 amino acids. Germline V gene sequence: CDR1 LNHNV, CDR2 YYDKDF (reference sequence). CDR3 residues: CATSRDLGRGTTEKLFF. The CDR3 DNA follows: TGTGCCACCAGCAGAGATCTAGGCAGAGGGACGACTGAAAAACTGTTTTTT.

The chain is built from TRBV25-1 and TRBJ1-4, with 9 bases fitting TRBD1. Germline trimming cut 3 bases from V and 10 bases from J; bases unmatched to any gene: 12. CDR3 length: 16 amino acids. The germline V gene has CDR1 MGHDK and CDR2 SYGVNS. In DNA form, the CDR3 reads TGTGCCAGCAGTGACTCTACCGGGACAGGGTCGTCAAAACTGTTTTTT. This gives the protein CASSDSTGTGSSKLFF.

V is TRBV24-1 and J is TRBJ2-3; 7 nucleotides agree with TRBD1. V was clipped by 6 bases and J by 6 bases; unmatched bases: 11. The CDR3 runs 15 residues. In germline, CDR1 is KGHDR, CDR2 SFDVKD. The DNA for the CDR3 is TGTGCCACCAGTTCGGTCGGCAGGGGGATGGATACGCAGTATTTT. Its translation is CATSSVGRGMDTQYF.

The V and J genes are TRBV10-3 and TRBJ1-4; weak D call: TRBD1 (5 bases). This CDR3 spans 17 amino acids. V was shortened by 4 bases and J by 1 base, with 16 bases between the two germline ends. CDR1 is ENHRY and CDR2 is SYGVKD in the germline V gene. The CDR3 is CAISATGTPGTNEKLFF. The CDR3 coding sequence is TGTGCCATCAGTGCTACCGGGACCCCGGGAACTAATGAAAAACTGTTTTTT.

The V and J genes are TRBV19 and TRBJ1-2, with TRBD1 identical over 8 bases. J lost 7 bases, V lost 4 bases, and 8 bases had no gene match. The CDR3 contains 14 residues. Looked up from germline, CDR1 is LNHDA and CDR2 is SQIVND (reference sequence). The CDR3 region is CASSKSGTGRGYTF. CDR3 sequence (DNA): TGTGCCAGTAGTAAGTCCGGGACAGGACGTGGCTACACCTTC. The variable domain in full, with the rest retrieved from reference TRBV19 and TRBJ1-2, is DGGITQSPKYLFRKEGQNVTLSCEQNLNHDAMYWYRQDPGQGLRLIYYSQIVNDFQKGDIAEGYSVSREKKESFPLTVTSAQKNPTAFYLCASSKSGTGRGYTFGSGTRLTVV.

The J gene is TRBJ1-2, the V gene TRBV25-1, with unresolved D. V dropped 8 bases and J dropped 6 bases, with 19 bases sitting between them. Per the germline V gene, CDR1 is MGHDK and CDR2 is SYGVNS. The CDR3 contains 14 residues. CDR3 residues: CASLASGPVDGYTF. CDR3 DNA: TGTGCCAGCTTAGCGTCAGGCCCAGTAGATGGCTACACCTTC.

J is TRBJ1-1 and V is TRBV7-8; D remains ambiguous. V was trimmed by 4 bases and J by 1 base, leaving 10 bases between them. Germline V gene data show CDR1 as SGHVS and CDR2 as FQNEAQ. The CDR3 consists of 14 residues. The CDR3 bases are TGTGCCAGCAGCTCCCGCCTGTCGAACACTGAAGCTTTCTTT. Encoded protein: CASSSRLSNTEAFF.

The chain carries TRBV5-1 and TRBJ1-2, with D unresolved. V was shortened by 1 base and J by 12 bases, with 13 bases between the two germline ends. Germline V gives CDR1 SGHRS, CDR2 YFSETQ. This CDR3 has 12 amino acids. The CDR3 region has the DNA TGCGCCAGCAGCTTGCAGGTTGATGGAAACACCTTC. The encoded protein is CASSLQVDGNTF.

Ten or more counts support this clonotype. The chain combines TRBV24-1 with TRBJ1-5; D perhaps matches TRBD1 (6 bases). V was pared by 5 bases and J by 5 bases, with 9 bases between. This CDR3 spans 13 amino acids. Germline V gives CDR1 KGHDR, CDR2 SFDVKD. CDR3 sequence (DNA): TGTGCCACCAGTGGCCGGACAGATCAGCCCCAGCATTTT. Its protein is CATSGRTDQPQHF.

There are many counts of this clonotype. The CDR3 sequence is CATSEGVSGQPQHF. The CDR3 DNA reads TGTGCCACCAGTGAAGGGGTATCAGGTCAGCCCCAGCATTTT. The rearrangement uses TRBV24-1 and TRBJ1-5; D possibly corresponds to TRBD1 (5 bases). The V end lost 4 bases, the J end lost 6 bases, and 12 bases lay between the germline ends. Germline loops: CDR1 KGHDR, CDR2 SFDVKD. The CDR3 is 14 amino acids.

Points on this clonotype: The junction departs from germline at one end; a sequencing error may be responsible. The chain links TRBV5-1 to TRBJ1-4, with D tentatively TRBD1 (6 bases). The CDR3 consists of 16 residues. CDR1 is SGHRS, CDR2 YFSETQ, per germline. CDR3 bases: TGTGCCAGCAGCTCGGGACCGGGACATACCATTGAAAAACTGTTTTTT. This sequence encodes CASSSGPGHTIEKLFF.

This chain connects TRBV7-3 to TRBJ2-5; tentatively, D is TRBD2 (5 bases). The J call may be incorrect, as the DNA end agrees better with TRBJ2-1. In germline, CDR1 is SGHTA, CDR2 FQGTGA. There are 15 residues in the CDR3. Here the CDR3 DNA reads TGTGCCAGCAGCTTGCTCGGGGTTGGGGACAATGAGCAGTTCTTC. Residues: CASSLLGVGDNEQFF.

As concerns this clonotype: One base away lies a much larger clone, so this may be a sequencing read error. The rearrangement links TRBV7-3 to TRBJ2-6; TRBD1 is a possible D gene (6 bases). Germline loops: CDR1 SGHTA, CDR2 FQGTGA. The CDR3 is 17 amino acids. This CDR3 reads CASSLWTASSEANVLTF. The CDR3 coding sequence is TGTGCCAGCAGCTTATGGACAGCTAGCTCTGAGGCCAACGTCCTGACTTTC.

The chain links TRBV29-1 to TRBJ2-7; D might be TRBD1 or TRBD2, each matching 5 bases. From germline, CDR1 is SQVTM and CDR2 ANQGSEA. The CDR3 has 12 amino acids. V was shortened by 8 bases and J by 1 base, with 12 bases between the two germline ends. Here the CDR3 DNA reads TGCAGCTTGGGGGTTGGGTCCTACGAGCAGTACTTC. It specifies CSLGVGSYEQYF.

This clonotype was recorded a few times. The chain recombines TRBV7-8 with TRBJ1-2; 7 bases line up with TRBD1. The germline CDR1 and CDR2 sequences are SGHVS and FQNEAQ. CDR3 length: 16 residues. J lost 0 bases, V lost 0 bases, and 4 bases had no gene match. CDR3 bases: TGTGCCAGCAGCTTAGCGGGACAGAGATCTAACTATGGCTACACCTTC. It encodes CASSLAGQRSNYGYTF.

This clonotype occurred a few times. The chain is built from TRBV7-2 and TRBJ2-6, with a tentative D call TRBD1 (5 bases). The V end was cut by 6 bases, the J end by 4 bases, with 16 bases between. The CDR3 has 16 amino acids. CDR1 and CDR2 from the germline V gene are SGHTA and FQGNSA. The CDR3 loop reads CASRATGAVGANVLTF. The DNA of the CDR3 is TGTGCCAGCAGAGCAACAGGTGCCGTCGGGGCCAACGTCCTGACTTTC.